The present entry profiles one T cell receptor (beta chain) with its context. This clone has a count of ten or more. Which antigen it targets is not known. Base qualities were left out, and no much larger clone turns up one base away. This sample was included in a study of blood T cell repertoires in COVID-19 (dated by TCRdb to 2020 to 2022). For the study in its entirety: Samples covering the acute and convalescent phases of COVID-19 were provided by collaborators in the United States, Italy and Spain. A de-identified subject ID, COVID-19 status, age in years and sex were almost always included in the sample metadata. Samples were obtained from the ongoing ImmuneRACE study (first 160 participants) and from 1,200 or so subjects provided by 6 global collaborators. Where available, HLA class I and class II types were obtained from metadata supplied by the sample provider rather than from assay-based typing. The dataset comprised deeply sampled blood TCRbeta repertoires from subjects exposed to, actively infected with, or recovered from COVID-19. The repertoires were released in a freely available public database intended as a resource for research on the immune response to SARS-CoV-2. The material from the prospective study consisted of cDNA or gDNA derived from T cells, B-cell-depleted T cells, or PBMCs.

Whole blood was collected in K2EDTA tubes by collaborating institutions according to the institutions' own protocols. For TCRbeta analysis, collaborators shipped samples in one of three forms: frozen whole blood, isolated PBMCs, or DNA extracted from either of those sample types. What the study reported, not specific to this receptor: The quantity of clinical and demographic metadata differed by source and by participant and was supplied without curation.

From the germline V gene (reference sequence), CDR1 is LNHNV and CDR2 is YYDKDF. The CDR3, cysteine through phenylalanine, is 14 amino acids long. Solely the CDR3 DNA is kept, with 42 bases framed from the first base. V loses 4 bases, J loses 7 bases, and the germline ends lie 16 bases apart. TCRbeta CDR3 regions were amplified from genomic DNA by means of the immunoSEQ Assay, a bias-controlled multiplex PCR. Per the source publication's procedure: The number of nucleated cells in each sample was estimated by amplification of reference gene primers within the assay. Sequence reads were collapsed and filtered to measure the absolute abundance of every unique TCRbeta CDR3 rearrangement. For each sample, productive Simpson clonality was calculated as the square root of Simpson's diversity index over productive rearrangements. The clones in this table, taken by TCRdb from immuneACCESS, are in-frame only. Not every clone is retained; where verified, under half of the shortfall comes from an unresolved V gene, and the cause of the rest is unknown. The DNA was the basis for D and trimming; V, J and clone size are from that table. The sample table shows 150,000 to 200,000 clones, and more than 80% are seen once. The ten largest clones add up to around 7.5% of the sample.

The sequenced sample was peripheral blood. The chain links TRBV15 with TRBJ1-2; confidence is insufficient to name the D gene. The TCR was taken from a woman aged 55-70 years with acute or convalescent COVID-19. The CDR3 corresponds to CATSNRGTQRGYTF. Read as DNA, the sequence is TGTGCCACCAGCAATCGGGGAACTCAGCGTGGCTACACCTTC.